The entry that follows covers one T cell receptor beta chain sequence. Authors' analysis steps: Amplification from reference gene primers served as the basis for estimated nucleated cell counts. Using immunoSEQ multiplex PCR, the repertoire was profiled, and TCRdb retains in-frame clones only, with some absent. V, J and clone size reflect that table, while D and trimming were determined from the DNA. The table shows 300,000 to 350,000 clones, with roughly 85% occurring only once. This specimen comes from a study of blood T cell repertoires in COVID-19. Study-wide context: Both acute and convalescent COVID-19 samples were obtained from the United States, Italy and Spain. Sources were T cells, B-cell-depleted T cells, or PBMCs; the material itself was cDNA or gDNA.

Trimming at V came to 1 base and at J to 5 bases, leaving 10 bases not matched to a gene. The CDR3 consists of 16 residues. CDR1 is SNHLY, CDR2 FYNNEI, per germline. Sequenced material: PBMCs or T cells enriched from blood (not recorded which). This clonotype was sampled from a middle-aged woman with acute COVID-19. This rearrangement joins TRBV2 to TRBJ2-5; 7 bases map to TRBD1. The CDR3 reads CASSEGPGGMGETQYF. In DNA form, the CDR3 reads TGTGCCAGCAGTGAAGGGCCAGGGGGTATGGGGGAGACCCAGTACTTC.